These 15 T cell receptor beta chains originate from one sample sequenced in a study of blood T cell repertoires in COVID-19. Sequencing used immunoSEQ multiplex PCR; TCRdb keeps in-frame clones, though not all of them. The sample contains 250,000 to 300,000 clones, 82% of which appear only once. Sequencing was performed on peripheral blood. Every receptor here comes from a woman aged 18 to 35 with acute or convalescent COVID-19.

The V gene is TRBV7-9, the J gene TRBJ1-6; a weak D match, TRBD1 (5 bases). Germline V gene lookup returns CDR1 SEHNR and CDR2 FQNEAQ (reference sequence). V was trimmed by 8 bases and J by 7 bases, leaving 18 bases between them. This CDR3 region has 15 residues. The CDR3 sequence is CASSIGQGGNSPLHF. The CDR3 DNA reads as TGTGCCAGCTCGATAGGGCAGGGTGGCAATTCACCCCTCCACTTT.

CDR3 DNA sequence: TGTGCTAGTGGTCTCCTAGCGGGAGGTTACTCCTACAATGAGCAGTTCTTC. This encodes CASGLLAGGYSYNEQFF. The V gene is TRBV12-5, the J gene TRBJ2-1; TRBD2 aligns across 11 bases. With V trimmed by 5 bases and J by 0 bases, 6 bases remained unmatched. CDR1 and CDR2 (germline): LGHNT, FRNRAP. This CDR3 is 17 amino acids long.

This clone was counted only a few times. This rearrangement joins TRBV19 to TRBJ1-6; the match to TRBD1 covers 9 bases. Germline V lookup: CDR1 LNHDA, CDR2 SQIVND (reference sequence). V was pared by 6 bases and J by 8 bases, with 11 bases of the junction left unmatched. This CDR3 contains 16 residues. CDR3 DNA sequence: TGTGCCAGTAGCTTAGGCCGGGACAGGGCCTATTCACCCCTCCACTTT. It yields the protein CASSLGRDRAYSPLHF.

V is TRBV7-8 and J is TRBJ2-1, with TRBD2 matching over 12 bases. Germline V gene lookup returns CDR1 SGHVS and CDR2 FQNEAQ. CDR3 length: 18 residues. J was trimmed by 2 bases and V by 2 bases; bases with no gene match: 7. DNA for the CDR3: TGTGCCAGCAGCTTATTGACTAGCGGGAGTCAAACCTACAATGAGCAGTTCTTC. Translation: CASSLLTSGSQTYNEQFF.

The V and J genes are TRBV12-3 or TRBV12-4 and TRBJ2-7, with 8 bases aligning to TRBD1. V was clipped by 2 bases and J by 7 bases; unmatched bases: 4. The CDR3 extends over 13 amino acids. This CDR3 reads CASSLQGAGEQYF. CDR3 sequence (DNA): TGTGCCAGCAGTTTACAGGGGGCGGGGGAGCAGTACTTC.

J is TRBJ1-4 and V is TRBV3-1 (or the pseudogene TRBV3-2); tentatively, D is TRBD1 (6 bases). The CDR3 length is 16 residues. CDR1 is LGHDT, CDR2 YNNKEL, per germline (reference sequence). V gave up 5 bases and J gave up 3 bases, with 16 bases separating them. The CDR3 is CASSSSQGIPNEKLFF. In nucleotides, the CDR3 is TGTGCCAGCAGCTCGTCGCAGGGGATCCCTAATGAAAAACTGTTTTTT.

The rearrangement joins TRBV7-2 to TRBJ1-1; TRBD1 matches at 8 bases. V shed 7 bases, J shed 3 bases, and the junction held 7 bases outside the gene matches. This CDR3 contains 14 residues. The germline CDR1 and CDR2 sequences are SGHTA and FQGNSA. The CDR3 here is CASNEQGDHTEAFF. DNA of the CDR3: TGTGCCAGCAACGAACAGGGGGACCACACTGAAGCTTTCTTT.

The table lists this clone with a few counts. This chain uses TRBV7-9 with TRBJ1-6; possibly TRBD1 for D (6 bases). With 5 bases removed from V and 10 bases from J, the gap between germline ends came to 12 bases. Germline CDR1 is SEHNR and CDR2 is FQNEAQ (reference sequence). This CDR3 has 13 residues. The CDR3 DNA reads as TGTGCCAGCAGCCTAAGACAGGAGTCACCCCTCCACTTT. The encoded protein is CASSLRQESPLHF.

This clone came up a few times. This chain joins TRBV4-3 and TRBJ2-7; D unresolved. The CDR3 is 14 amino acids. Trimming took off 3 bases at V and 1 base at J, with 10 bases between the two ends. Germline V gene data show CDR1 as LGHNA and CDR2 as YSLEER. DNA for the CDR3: TGCGCCAGCAGCCAGTTGGTGGCTTCCTACGAGCAGTACTTC. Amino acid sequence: CASSQLVASYEQYF.

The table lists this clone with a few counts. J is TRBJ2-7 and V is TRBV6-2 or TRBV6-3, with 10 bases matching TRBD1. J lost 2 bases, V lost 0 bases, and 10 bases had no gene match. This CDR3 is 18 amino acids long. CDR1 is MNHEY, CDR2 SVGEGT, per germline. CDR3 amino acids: CASSYSKHPGQGTYEQYF. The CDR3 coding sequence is TGTGCCAGCAGTTACTCGAAGCATCCGGGACAGGGGACCTACGAGCAGTACTTC.

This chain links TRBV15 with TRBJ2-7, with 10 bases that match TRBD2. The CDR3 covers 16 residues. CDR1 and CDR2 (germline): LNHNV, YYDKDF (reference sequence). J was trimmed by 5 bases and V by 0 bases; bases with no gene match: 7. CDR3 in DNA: TGTGCCACCAGCAGAGATTCTAGCCTAGCGGGGGACGAGCAGTACTTC. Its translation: CATSRDSSLAGDEQYF.

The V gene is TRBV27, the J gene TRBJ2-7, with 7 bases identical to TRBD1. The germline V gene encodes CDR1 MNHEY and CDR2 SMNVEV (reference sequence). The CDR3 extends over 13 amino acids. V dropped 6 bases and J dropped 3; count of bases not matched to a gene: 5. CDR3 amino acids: CASSPGTDYEQYF. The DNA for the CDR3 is TGTGCCAGCAGCCCCGGGACAGACTACGAGCAGTACTTC.

CDR3 DNA sequence: TGCGCCAGCAGCTTGGTTTCTCTAGCGGGAGGAGATACGCAGTATTTT. This encodes CASSLVSLAGGDTQYF. The rearrangement joins TRBV5-1 to TRBJ2-3, with 11 positions matching TRBD2. The CDR3 contains 16 residues. The junction had 5 bases not matched to a gene; V was cut back by 0 bases and J by 5 bases. CDR1 SGHRS and CDR2 YFSETQ come from the germline V gene.

CDR3 loop: CASSLSGTSYNEQFF. The CDR3 DNA reads TGTGCCAGCAGCTTAAGCGGGACTAGCTACAATGAGCAGTTCTTC. This chain uses TRBV7-2 with TRBJ2-1; TRBD2 matches 8 bases. The CDR3 runs to 15 residues. CDR1 is SGHTA, CDR2 FQGNSA, per germline. Trimming took 2 bases from V and 3 from J; bases not matched to a gene: 3.

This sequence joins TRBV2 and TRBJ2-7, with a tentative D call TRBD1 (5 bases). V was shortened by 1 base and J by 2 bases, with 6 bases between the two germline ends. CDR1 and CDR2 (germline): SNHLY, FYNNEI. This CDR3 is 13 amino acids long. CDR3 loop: CASSEGQTYEQYF. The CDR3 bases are TGTGCCAGCAGTGAAGGACAGACCTACGAGCAGTACTTC.